These 32 T cell receptor beta chains came from one sample sequenced in a study of identical twins. Via MiXCR, TCRdb re-called the 5' RACE reads, giving one row per CDR3 protein. Of hundreds of thousands of distinct CDR3 sequences listed, approximately 7% are singletons. These data were likewise used in another study, on yellow fever vaccine responses in identical twins.

Input material: memory (CD45RO+) T cells sorted from blood. The receptors come from a woman under 30 in good health.

This clonotype showed up just a few times. V is TRBV20-1 and J is TRBJ2-7, with TRBD2 matching 14 bases. The trim removed 5 bases at V and 6 bases at J, leaving 3 bases unmatched. Germline V gene data show CDR1 as DFQATT and CDR2 as SNEGSKA (reference sequence). The CDR3 has 13 residues. As DNA, the CDR3 is TGCAGTGCTCCGACTAGCGGGAGGGGCGAGCAGTACTTC. It codes for CSAPTSGRGEQYF.

This clonotype was picked up a small number of times. This chain joins TRBV2 and TRBJ2-7; 8 nucleotides match TRBD1. CDR3 length: 13 residues. From germline, CDR1 is SNHLY and CDR2 FYNNEI. With V trimmed by 6 bases and J by 6 bases, 7 bases remained unmatched. The DNA for the CDR3 is TGTGCCAGCAGGAAGGGACAGGTGAGCGAGCAGTACGTC. Residues: CASRKGQVSEQYV.

The gene calls are TRBV3-1 and TRBJ2-5; the D gene is possibly TRBD2 (5 bases). V was cut by 6 bases and J by 4 bases, with 24 bases left in between. The CDR3 loop spans 17 amino acids. Germline lookup yields CDR1 LGHDT and CDR2 YNNKEL (reference sequence). The CDR3, as DNA: TGTGCCAGCAGGGGGAACGGGGTATCCTTCGGCTTAGAGACCCAGTACTTC. The encoded protein is CASRGNGVSFGLETQYF.

This clonotype was observed a few times. The chain carries TRBV7-6 and TRBJ1-1; TRBD1 matches 11 bases. This CDR3 is 14 amino acids long. The germline CDR1 and CDR2 sequences are SGHVS and FNYEAQ. The V segment lost 5 bases and the J segment 7 bases; nucleotides outside the gene matches: 6. The CDR3 loop is CASSQDRGRLEAFF. The CDR3 DNA reads TGTGCCAGCAGCCAGGACAGGGGGCGGCTTGAAGCTTTCTTT. The whole variable domain, filled in from reference TRBV7-6 and TRBJ1-1, reads GAGVSQSPRYKVTKRGQDVALRCDPISGHVSLYWYRQALGQGPEFLTYFNYEAQQDKSGLPNDRFSAERPEGSISTLTIQRTEQRDSAMYRCASSQDRGRLEAFFGQGTRLTVV.

This clonotype was recorded a few times. V is TRBV28 and J is TRBJ1-1, with TRBD1 matching over 9 bases. The ends lost 0 bases at V and 3 bases at J; junction bases unmatched: 5. CDR1 MDHEN and CDR2 SYDVKM come from the germline V gene. This CDR3 is built from 16 residues. The CDR3 nucleotides are TGTGCCAGCAGTTTATGGGGACAGGGCCCTTACACTGAAGCTTTCTTT. Amino acids: CASSLWGQGPYTEAFF. Filled out from reference TRBV28 and TRBJ1-1, the complete variable domain reads DVKVTQSSRYLVKRTGEKVFLECVQDMDHENMFWYRQDPGLGLRLIYFSYDVKMKEKGDIPEGYSVSREKKERFSLILESASTNQTSMYLCASSLWGQGPYTEAFFGQGTRLTVV.

The chain uses TRBV4-1 and TRBJ2-5; D is undetermined. Germline CDR1 is MGHRA and CDR2 is YSYEKL. The CDR3 runs to 15 residues. V lost 0 bases to trimming and J lost 0 bases, with 8 bases between them. The CDR3 DNA reads as TGCGCCAGCAGCCAAGATCGCCCAAACCAAGAGACCCAGTACTTC. It yields the protein CASSQDRPNQETQYF.

This clonotype was recorded many times. The chain recombines TRBV12-3 or TRBV12-4 with TRBJ2-7; perhaps TRBD2 as D (5 bases). The CDR3 spans 14 residues. Trimming cost V 3 bases and J 3 bases, with 12 bases left between them. CDR3 in amino acids: CASSFGLALYEQYF. The CDR3 coding sequence is TGTGCCAGCAGTTTTGGGCTAGCACTCTACGAGCAGTACTTC.

The genes are TRBV5-1 and TRBJ2-2; D is perhaps TRBD1 (7 bases). Trimming removed 6 bases from V and 2 bases from J, with 17 bases in between. The CDR3 length is 16 residues. Germline V gene sequence: CDR1 SGHRS, CDR2 YFSETQ. The CDR3 spells CASTPAGGKNTGELFF. CDR3 sequence (DNA): TGCGCCAGCACCCCGGCAGGGGGGAAAAACACCGGGGAGCTGTTTTTT.

As for this clonotype: One end of the junction fails to match germline, which may point to a read error. This sequence joins TRBV20-1 and TRBJ1-4; perhaps TRBD1 as D (6 bases). This CDR3 has 16 residues. Germline V lookup: CDR1 DFQATT, CDR2 SNEGSKA (reference sequence). The CDR3 DNA is TGCTGTGCTAGGGACACAAAATATGCAACTAATGAAAAACTGTTTTTT. Protein sequence: CCARDTKYATNEKLFF.

This clonotype came up a few times. V and J are TRBV5-1 and TRBJ1-1; possible D gene TRBD1, 5 bases. The germline V gene has CDR1 SGHRS and CDR2 YFSETQ. The CDR3 totals 14 residues. V gave up 4 bases and J gave up 1 base, with 11 bases separating them. The DNA of the CDR3 is TGCGCCAGCAGCCAATCCGACAGGAACACTGAAGCTTTCTTT. It encodes CASSQSDRNTEAFF.

The gene calls are TRBV6-1 and TRBJ2-7; the match to TRBD2 covers 7 bases. This CDR3 comprises 14 residues. Trimming removed 6 bases from V and 4 bases from J; junction bases left unmatched: 9. Germline V lookup: CDR1 MNHNS, CDR2 SASEGT. The CDR3 loop is CASSRGEGPYEQYV. CDR3 DNA sequence: TGTGCCAGCAGCCGTGGGGAGGGGCCTTACGAGCAGTACGTC.

The chain links TRBV7-2 to TRBJ1-1; D unresolved. In germline, CDR1 is SGHTA, CDR2 FQGNSA. V lost 3 bases to trimming and J lost 0 bases, with 5 bases between them. There are 13 residues in the CDR3. The CDR3 spells CASSLMMNTEAFF. The CDR3 DNA is TGTGCCAGCAGCTTGATGATGAACACTGAAGCTTTCTTT.

The chain has TRBV3-1 and TRBJ1-5; no clear D gene. The CDR3 runs 16 residues. CDR1 is LGHDT and CDR2 is YNNKEL in the germline V gene (reference sequence). Trimming cost V 4 bases and J 1 base, with 14 bases left between them. As DNA, the CDR3 is TGTGCCAGCAGCCCGGCCAAGAAGGGCAGCAATCAGCCCCAGCATTTT. This encodes CASSPAKKGSNQPQHF.

This clonotype was observed many times. The chain carries TRBV12-3 or TRBV12-4 and TRBJ1-2; TRBD1 matches at 10 bases. With V trimmed by 6 bases and J by 5 bases, 6 bases remained unmatched. The CDR3 totals 14 residues. CDR3 DNA: TGTGCCAGCAGCGACCAGGGACAGGGGTATGGCTACACCTTC. It translates to CASSDQGQGYGYTF.

This clonotype was counted only a few times. The chain carries TRBV12-3 or TRBV12-4 and TRBJ1-3, with TRBD1 as a possible D gene (5 bases). CDR3 length: 16 residues. Trimming took off 5 bases at V and 1 base at J, with 15 bases between the two ends. CDR3 nucleotides: TGTGCCAGCAGTCCCCCGACAGTCCAATCTGGAAACACCATATATTTT. Its translation is CASSPPTVQSGNTIYF.

There are many counts of this clonotype. The CDR3 here is CASSQDLSGGSDTQYF. In nucleotides, the CDR3 is TGTGCCAGCAGCCAAGATCTAAGCGGGGGATCAGATACGCAGTATTTT. This sequence joins TRBV4-2 and TRBJ2-3, with 8 bases lining up with TRBD2. The V segment lost 0 bases and the J segment 4 bases; nucleotides outside the gene matches: 6. The CDR3 has 16 residues. Germline CDR1 and CDR2: LGHNA and YNFKEQ.

This clonotype was seen a few times. The rearrangement uses TRBV15 and TRBJ2-4; D perhaps matches TRBD2 (5 bases). Trimming stripped 0 bases from V and 0 bases from J, with 12 bases between. CDR1 and CDR2 from the germline V gene are LNHNV and YYDKDF (reference sequence). This CDR3 is 17 amino acids long. Here the CDR3 DNA reads TGTGCCACCAGCAGAGAAGAGGGCAGACTAGCCAAAAACATTCAGTACTTC. Amino acid sequence: CATSREEGRLAKNIQYF.

This clonotype was detected ten times or more. The chain carries TRBV12-3 or TRBV12-4 and TRBJ2-7, with D perhaps being TRBD1 or TRBD2 (6 bases each). The CDR3 is 14 amino acids. V lost 6 bases and J lost 7, with 19 bases in between. CDR3 sequence reads: CASRGISRGGEQYF. CDR3 in DNA: TGTGCCAGCAGGGGAATTAGCAGGGGAGGTGAGCAGTACTTC.

This clonotype has more than one count but fewer than ten. The CDR3 protein is CASSLATSSYNEQFF. CDR3 coding DNA: TGCGCCAGCAGCTTGGCTACAAGTTCTTACAATGAGCAGTTCTTC. The genes are TRBV5-1 and TRBJ2-1; D gene uncertain. The CDR3 spans 15 residues. CDR1 SGHRS and CDR2 YFSETQ come from the germline V gene. The ends were cut back, 0 bases at V and 4 bases at J, with 11 bases in the middle.

This clonotype was seen only a few times. J is TRBJ1-2 and V is TRBV20-1; 11 bases are a match to TRBD1. The CDR3 extends over 15 amino acids. V dropped 6 bases and J dropped 8; count of bases not matched to a gene: 14. Germline V lookup: CDR1 DFQATT, CDR2 SNEGSKA (reference sequence). The CDR3 DNA sequence: TGCAGTGCCCCGAGGCCGGGACAGGGGGTTGGAGGCTACACCTTC. Translating gives CSAPRPGQGVGGYTF.

This sequence joins TRBV12-3 or TRBV12-4 and TRBJ1-6, with a weak D call TRBD1 (5 bases). This CDR3 contains 14 residues. V dropped 4 bases and J dropped 9 bases, with 13 bases sitting between them. The chain's CDR3 is CASSSGTSLSPLHF. DNA of the CDR3: TGTGCCAGCAGTTCCGGGACTTCTCTTTCACCCCTCCACTTT.

This clonotype came up many times. The J gene is TRBJ2-2, the V gene TRBV28; a weak D match, TRBD1 (6 bases). In germline, CDR1 is MDHEN, CDR2 SYDVKM. The CDR3 extends over 15 amino acids. Trimming removed 6 bases from V and 2 bases from J, with 13 bases in between. The CDR3 nucleotides read TGTGCCAGCAGAAATGCAGGGGCCAACACCGGGGAGCTGTTTTTT. It encodes CASRNAGANTGELFF.

This clonotype appeared a few times. This chain connects TRBV4-1 to TRBJ1-4; TRBD1 might be the D (5 bases). Trimming removed 0 bases at V and 7 bases at J, with 12 bases between. This CDR3 region has 15 residues. Germline V gene sequence: CDR1 MGHRA, CDR2 YSYEKL. CDR3 sequence (DNA): TGCGCCAGCAGCCAAGAAGCCAGGGAGGGTGAAAAACTGTTTTTT. Translating gives CASSQEAREGEKLFF.

This sequence joins TRBV28 and TRBJ2-2; either TRBD1 or TRBD2 may supply D (5 bases each). Germline-derived CDR1 and CDR2 are MDHEN and SYDVKM. Trimming removed 7 bases from V and 5 bases from J, with 23 bases in between. CDR3 size: 17 residues. The CDR3 loop reads CASTAEGFMGETGELFF. The DNA for the CDR3 is TGTGCCAGCACGGCAGAGGGGTTCATGGGGGAAACCGGGGAGCTGTTTTTT.

A few counts support this clonotype. The chain links TRBV5-1 to TRBJ2-3, with D perhaps TRBD2 (5 bases). The V gene's germline CDR1 is SGHRS and CDR2 YFSETQ. V lost 1 base, J lost 5 bases, and 11 bases lay in between. CDR3 size: 14 residues. CDR3 sequence (DNA): TGCGCCAGCAGCTTGAAGACCCGGGGAGATACGCAGTATTTT. Protein sequence: CASSLKTRGDTQYF.

Here the CDR3 reads CASSDYTGAQPQHF. The CDR3 DNA is TGTGCCAGCAGTGACTACACAGGGGCTCAGCCCCAGCATTTT. V is TRBV2 and J is TRBJ1-5; TRBD1 aligns across 7 bases. V trimming: 3 bases; J trimming: 6 bases; junction bases outside the gene matches: 5. This CDR3 contains 14 residues. CDR1 and CDR2 (germline): SNHLY, FYNNEI.

This clonotype was counted a few times. The chain carries TRBV5-1 and TRBJ2-2; the match to TRBD2 covers 11 bases. The CDR3 contains 17 residues. Unmatched junction bases numbered 12, after V lost 4 bases and J lost 7 bases. Per the germline V gene, CDR1 is SGHRS and CDR2 is YFSETQ. CDR3: CASSPTVAGGPGGELFF. Here the CDR3 DNA reads TGCGCCAGCAGCCCCACCGTAGCGGGGGGGCCCGGCGGGGAGCTGTTTTTT.

This clonotype was seen more than once but under ten times. V and J are TRBV20-1 and TRBJ2-1; 11 bases line up with TRBD1. CDR1 is DFQATT and CDR2 is SNEGSKA in the germline V gene (reference sequence). Trimming removed 1 base from V and 6 bases from J; junction bases left unmatched: 5. CDR3 size: 15 residues. CDR3 amino acids: CSARVMGQGGNEQFF. In DNA form, the CDR3 reads TGCAGTGCTAGAGTGATGGGACAGGGGGGCAATGAGCAGTTCTTC.

CDR3 in DNA: TGTGCCAGCAGCTGGGGGACTAGCGGGAGCGCCACCAGAGACTCCTACAATGAGCAGTTCTTC. This encodes CASSWGTSGSATRDSYNEQFF. The chain recombines TRBV11-2 with TRBJ2-1, with 14 bases identical to TRBD2. The length of the CDR3 is 21 residues. Germline V gene data show CDR1 as SGHAT and CDR2 as FQNNGV. After removal of 4 bases from V and 0 bases from J, the junction contained 14 bases not matched to a gene.

A remark on this clonotype: This may be a read error, as it is one base from a much larger clone. This sequence joins TRBV7-9 and TRBJ1-5; D gene uncertain. The CDR3 totals 14 residues. Germline V gene lookup returns CDR1 SEHNR and CDR2 FQNEAQ (reference sequence). The V end was cut by 4 bases, the J end by 0 bases, with 7 bases between. The CDR3 sequence: CASSSDYSNQPQHF. The CDR3, as DNA: TGTGCCAGCAGCTCCGATTATAGCAATCAGCCCCAGCATTTT. Variable domain in full (rest from reference TRBV7-9 and TRBJ1-5): DTGVSQNPRHKITKRGQNVTFRCDPISEHNRLYWYRQTLGQGPEFLTYFQNEAQLEKSRLLSDRFSAERPKGSFSTLEIQRTEQGDSAMYLCASSSDYSNQPQHFGDGTRLSIL.

This clonotype was counted a few times. J is TRBJ2-1 and V is TRBV27; TRBD1 matches at 9 bases. Looked up from germline, CDR1 is MNHEY and CDR2 is SMNVEV (reference sequence). This CDR3 has 13 residues. Trimming removed 6 bases from V and 9 bases from J; junction bases left unmatched: 6. DNA for the CDR3: TGTGCCAGCAGCCGAGGACAGGGGATTGAGCAGTTCTTC. Translation: CASSRGQGIEQFF.

This clonotype was counted at least ten times. The CDR3 region has the DNA TGTGCCAGCAGCTTAGGGGCAGGGCGCTGGGCTTTCTTT. Protein sequence: CASSLGAGRWAFF. The J gene is TRBJ1-1, the V gene TRBV7-9; TRBD1 might be the D (5 bases). CDR1 and CDR2 (germline): SEHNR, FQNEAQ (reference sequence). The CDR3 is made up of 13 amino acids. V was pared by 1 base and J by 11 bases, with 14 bases between.